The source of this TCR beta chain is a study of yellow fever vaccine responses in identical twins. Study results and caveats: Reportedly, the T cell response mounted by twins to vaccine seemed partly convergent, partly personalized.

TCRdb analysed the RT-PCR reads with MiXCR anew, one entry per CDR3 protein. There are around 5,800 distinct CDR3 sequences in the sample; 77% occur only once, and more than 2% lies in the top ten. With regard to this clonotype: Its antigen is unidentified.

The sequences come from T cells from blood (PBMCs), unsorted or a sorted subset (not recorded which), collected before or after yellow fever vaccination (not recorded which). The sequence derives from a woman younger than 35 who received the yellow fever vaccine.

CDR3 coding DNA: TGTGCCAGCTCACCCGATCAGGGTGGAAACACCATATATTTT. Residues: CASSPDQGGNTIYF. The J gene is TRBJ1-3, the V gene TRBV18; D perhaps matches TRBD1 (5 bases). There are 14 residues in the CDR3. Germline V gene sequence: CDR1 KGHSH, CDR2 LQKENI. The V gene lost 3 bases and the J gene lost 3 bases, with 9 bases spanning the gap.